The 16 T cell receptor beta chains below come from one sample, sequenced in a study of blood T cell repertoires in COVID-19. Some clones are missing from TCRdb's copy, which holds only in-frame ones; the method was immunoSEQ multiplex PCR. The sample includes over 130,000 clones, 80% to 90% of them seen just once. Sequencing input: peripheral blood. The receptors derive from a man in his 60s with active or convalescent COVID-19.

This chain joins TRBV29-1 and TRBJ2-3; 12 bases fit TRBD2. V shed 6 bases and J 4 bases; nucleotides not matched to a gene: 11. This CDR3 has 16 amino acids. Germline CDR1 and CDR2: SQVTM and ANQGSEA. The CDR3 loop reads CSVGRLAGGPADTQYF. In nucleotides, the CDR3 is TGCAGCGTGGGCCGTCTAGCGGGAGGGCCGGCAGATACGCAGTATTTT.

This clone has a handful of counts. This chain links TRBV19 with TRBJ1-3; TRBD1 matches at 9 bases. In germline, CDR1 is LNHDA, CDR2 SQIVND (reference sequence). The CDR3 runs 15 residues. Trimming took 10 bases from V and 0 from J; bases not matched to a gene: 7. The CDR3 region is CATQDRGSSGNTIYF. For the CDR3, the DNA is TGTGCCACCCAAGACAGGGGGAGCTCTGGAAACACCATATATTTT.

The chain carries TRBV13 and TRBJ1-1, with 7 bases identical to TRBD1. The CDR3 sequence is 17 residues long. Germline lookup yields CDR1 PRHDT and CDR2 FYEKMQ (reference sequence). Unmatched junction bases numbered 11, after V lost 0 bases and J lost 4 bases. CDR3 sequence (DNA): TGTGCCAGCAGCTTAGGCCTAAGAGGGGGCGTGAGCACTGAAGCTTTCTTT. It is translated as CASSLGLRGGVSTEAFF. The whole variable domain, remainder taken from reference TRBV13 and TRBJ1-1, is AAGVIQSPRHLIKEKRETATLKCYPIPRHDTVYWYQQGPGQDPQFLISFYEKMQSDKGSIPDRFSAQQFSDYHSELNMSSLELGDSALYFCASSLGLRGGVSTEAFFGQGTRLTVV.

The rearrangement links TRBV3-1 (or the pseudogene TRBV3-2) to TRBJ1-6; 8 bases are a match to TRBD1. Unmatched junction bases numbered 11, after V lost 1 base and J lost 3 bases. Per the germline V gene, CDR1 is LGHDT and CDR2 is YNNKEL (reference sequence). This CDR3 has 19 residues. CDR3 in amino acids: CASSQVFTDRVIYNSPLHF. The CDR3 region has the DNA TGTGCCAGCAGCCAAGTCTTCACGGACAGGGTTATCTATAATTCACCCCTCCACTTT.

The chain's CDR3 is CASSPPGTNTGELFF. The CDR3 region has the DNA TGCGCCAGCAGCCCCCCCGGGACGAACACCGGGGAGCTGTTTTTT. The chain links TRBV5-1 to TRBJ2-2; tentative D call: TRBD2 (5 bases). CDR1 and CDR2 (germline): SGHRS, YFSETQ. The CDR3 spans 15 residues. Trimming pared 4 bases from V and 0 bases from J, leaving 10 bases between.

The chain links TRBV18 to TRBJ2-2, with a weak D call TRBD1 (5 bases). With 6 bases removed from V and 2 bases from J, the gap between germline ends came to 13 bases. Germline V gene sequence: CDR1 KGHSH, CDR2 LQKENI. The CDR3 is 15 amino acids. The CDR3 bases are TGTGCCAGCTCTAAGACAGAACCTAACACCGGGGAGCTGTTTTTT. Residues: CASSKTEPNTGELFF.

The chain joins TRBV5-1 to TRBJ2-7; TRBD1 matches at 9 bases. This CDR3 is built from 17 residues. Per the germline V gene, CDR1 is SGHRS and CDR2 is YFSETQ. V was clipped by 4 bases and J by 2 bases; unmatched bases: 13. DNA for the CDR3: TGCGCCAGCAGCACCCCGGGACAGGGATCAATTACCTACGAGCAGTACTTC. This translates into CASSTPGQGSITYEQYF.

This clone has only one observation. The chain has TRBV29-1 and TRBJ1-1, with D perhaps TRBD1 (6 bases). Germline-derived CDR1 and CDR2 are SQVTM and ANQGSEA. The CDR3 runs 12 residues. CDR3 sequence (DNA): TGCAGTGCGGGCAGGGGATATGGTGAAGCTTTCTTT. Translating it yields CSAGRGYGEAFF.

The chain couples TRBV6-1 to TRBJ1-6; D may be TRBD1 (6 bases). Germline V gene data show CDR1 as MNHNS and CDR2 as SASEGT. The ends were cut back, 2 bases at V and 14 bases at J, with 19 bases in the middle. The CDR3 consists of 15 residues. The DNA of the CDR3 is TGTGCCAGCAGTGAATCGGAGACAGGAGTTTTAGCCCTCCACTTT. It specifies CASSESETGVLALHF.

V is TRBV28 and J is TRBJ1-1; 7 bases are shared with TRBD1. Germline V gives CDR1 MDHEN, CDR2 SYDVKM. Unmatched junction bases numbered 4, after V lost 4 bases and J lost 5 bases. The CDR3 is 13 amino acids. CDR3 residues: CASSSQGRTEAFF. In nucleotides, the CDR3 is TGTGCCAGCAGTTCACAGGGGAGGACTGAAGCTTTCTTT. Complete variable domain (other parts from reference TRBV28 and TRBJ1-1): DVKVTQSSRYLVKRTGEKVFLECVQDMDHENMFWYRQDPGLGLRLIYFSYDVKMKEKGDIPEGYSVSREKKERFSLILESASTNQTSMYLCASSSQGRTEAFFGQGTRLTVV.

V usage is TRBV9 and J usage is TRBJ2-1; 11 positions agree with TRBD2. This CDR3 contains 15 residues. With V trimmed by 4 bases and J by 8 bases, 8 bases remained unmatched. Germline loops: CDR1 SGDLS, CDR2 YYNGEE. CDR3 coding DNA: TGTGCCAGCAGCTTAGCGGGAGGGAGGGTTGATGAGCAGTTCTTC. This sequence encodes CASSLAGGRVDEQFF.

J is TRBJ1-1 and V is TRBV20-1; unclear D gene. The CDR3 totals 12 residues. The germline gives CDR1 DFQATT, CDR2 SNEGSKA (reference sequence). Trimming took off 3 bases at V and 6 bases at J, with 11 bases between the two ends. This chain's CDR3 is CSASREGAEAFF. CDR3 nucleotides: TGCAGTGCTAGTCGGGAAGGCGCTGAAGCTTTCTTT.

CDR3 sequence: CASSPPDRVREKLFF. In DNA form, the CDR3 reads TGTGCCAGCTCACCCCCCGACAGGGTCAGAGAAAAACTGTTTTTT. The chain joins TRBV18 to TRBJ1-4, with 7 bases matching TRBD1. Germline V gene lookup returns CDR1 KGHSH and CDR2 LQKENI. The CDR3 sequence is 15 residues long. V dropped 3 bases and J dropped 8; count of bases not matched to a gene: 9.

This chain links TRBV9 with TRBJ2-7, with 10 positions matching TRBD1. Germline loops: CDR1 SGDLS, CDR2 YYNGEE. CDR3 length equals 15 residues. V trimming: 1 base; J trimming: 6 bases; junction bases outside the gene matches: 7. The CDR3 protein is CASSVRDRGDGEQYF. The CDR3 nucleotides read TGTGCCAGCAGCGTAAGGGACAGGGGTGACGGCGAGCAGTACTTC.

This clone was found a few times. The chain uses TRBV25-1 and TRBJ1-5, with 8 bases identical to TRBD1. J was trimmed by 4 bases and V by 10 bases; bases with no gene match: 6. This CDR3 region has 13 residues. The germline gives CDR1 MGHDK, CDR2 SYGVNS. In nucleotides, the CDR3 is TGTGCCACACAGGGGGGTTTTAATCAGCCCCAGCATTTT. Protein sequence: CATQGGFNQPQHF.

The V and J genes are TRBV4-3 and TRBJ2-2, with 7 bases matching TRBD2. The germline V gene has CDR1 LGHNA and CDR2 YSLEER. Unmatched junction bases numbered 10, after V lost 4 bases and J lost 2 bases. The CDR3 is made up of 17 amino acids. The CDR3: CASSRQIGGGNTGELFF. In DNA, the CDR3 is TGCGCCAGCAGCCGCCAGATTGGGGGGGGTAACACCGGGGAGCTGTTTTTT.